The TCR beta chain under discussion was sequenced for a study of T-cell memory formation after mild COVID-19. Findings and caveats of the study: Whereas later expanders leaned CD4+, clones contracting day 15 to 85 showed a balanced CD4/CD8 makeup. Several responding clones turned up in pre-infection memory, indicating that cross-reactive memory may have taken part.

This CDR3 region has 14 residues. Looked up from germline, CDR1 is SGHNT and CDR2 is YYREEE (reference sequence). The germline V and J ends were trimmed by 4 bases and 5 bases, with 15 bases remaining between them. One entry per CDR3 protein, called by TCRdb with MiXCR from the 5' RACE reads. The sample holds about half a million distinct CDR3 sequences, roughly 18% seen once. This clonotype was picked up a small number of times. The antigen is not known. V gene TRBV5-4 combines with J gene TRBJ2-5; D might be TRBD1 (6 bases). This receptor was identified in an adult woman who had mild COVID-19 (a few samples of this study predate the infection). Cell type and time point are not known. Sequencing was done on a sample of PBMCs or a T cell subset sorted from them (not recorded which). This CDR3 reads CASSPQQGLETQYF. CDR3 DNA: TGTGCCAGCAGCCCCCAACAGGGTTTGGAGACCCAGTACTTC. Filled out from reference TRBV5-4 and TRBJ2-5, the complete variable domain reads ETGVTQSPTHLIKTRGQQVTLRCSSQSGHNTVSWYQQALGQGPQFIFQYYREEENGRGNFPPRFSGLQFPNYSSELNVNALELDDSALYLCASSPQQGLETQYFGPGTRLLVL.